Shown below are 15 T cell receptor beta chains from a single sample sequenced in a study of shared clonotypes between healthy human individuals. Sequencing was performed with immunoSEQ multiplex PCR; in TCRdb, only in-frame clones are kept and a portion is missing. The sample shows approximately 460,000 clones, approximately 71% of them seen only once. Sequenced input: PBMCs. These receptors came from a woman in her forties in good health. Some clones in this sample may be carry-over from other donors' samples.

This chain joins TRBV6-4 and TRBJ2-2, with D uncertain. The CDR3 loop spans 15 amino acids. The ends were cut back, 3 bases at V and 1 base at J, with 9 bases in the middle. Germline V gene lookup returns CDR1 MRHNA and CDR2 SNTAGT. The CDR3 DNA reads TGTGCCAGCAGTGAACAGACTGGGAACACCGGGGAGCTGTTTTTT. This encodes CASSEQTGNTGELFF.

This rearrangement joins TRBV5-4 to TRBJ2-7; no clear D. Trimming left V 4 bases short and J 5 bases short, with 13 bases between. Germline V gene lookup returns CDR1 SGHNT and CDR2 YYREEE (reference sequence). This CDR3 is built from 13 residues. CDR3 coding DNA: TGTGCCAGCAGCCTGAGAGGCAGCAACGAGCAGTACTTC. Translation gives CASSLRGSNEQYF. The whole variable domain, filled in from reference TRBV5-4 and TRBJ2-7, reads ETGVTQSPTHLIKTRGQQVTLRCSSQSGHNTVSWYQQALGQGPQFIFQYYREEENGRGNFPPRFSGLQFPNYSSELNVNALELDDSALYLCASSLRGSNEQYFGPGTRLTVT.

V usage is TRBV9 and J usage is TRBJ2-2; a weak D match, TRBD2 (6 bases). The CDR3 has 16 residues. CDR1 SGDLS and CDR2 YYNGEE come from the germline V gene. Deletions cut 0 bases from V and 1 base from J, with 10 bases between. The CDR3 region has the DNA TGTGCCAGCAGCGTAGCCGGGACTTTGAACACCGGGGAGCTGTTTTTT. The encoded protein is CASSVAGTLNTGELFF.

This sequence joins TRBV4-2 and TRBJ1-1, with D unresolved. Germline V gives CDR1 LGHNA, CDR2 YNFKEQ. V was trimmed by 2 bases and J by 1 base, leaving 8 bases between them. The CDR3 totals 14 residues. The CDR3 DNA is TGTGCCAGCAGCCAACTGACCCGGAACACTGAAGCTTTCTTT. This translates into CASSQLTRNTEAFF.

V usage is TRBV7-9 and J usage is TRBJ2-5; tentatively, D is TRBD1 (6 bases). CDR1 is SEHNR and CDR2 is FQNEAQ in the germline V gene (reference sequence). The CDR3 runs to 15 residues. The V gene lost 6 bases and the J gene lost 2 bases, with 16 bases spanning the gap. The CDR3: CASSPQGYIQETQYF. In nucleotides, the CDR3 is TGTGCCAGCAGTCCACAGGGTTACATACAAGAGACCCAGTACTTC.

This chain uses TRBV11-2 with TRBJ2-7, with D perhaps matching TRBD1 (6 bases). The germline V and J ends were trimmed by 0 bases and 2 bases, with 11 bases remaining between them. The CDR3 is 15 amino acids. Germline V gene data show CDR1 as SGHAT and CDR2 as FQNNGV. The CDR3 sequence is CASSLEGTSTYEQYF. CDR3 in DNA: TGTGCCAGCAGCTTAGAAGGGACATCAACCTACGAGCAGTACTTC.

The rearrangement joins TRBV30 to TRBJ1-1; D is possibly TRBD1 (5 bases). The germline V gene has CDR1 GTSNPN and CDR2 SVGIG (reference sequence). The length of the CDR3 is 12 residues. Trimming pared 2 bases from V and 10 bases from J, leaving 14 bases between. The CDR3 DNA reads TGTGCCTGGAGTCGGCAGAGCGGGGGAGCTTTCTTT. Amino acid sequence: CAWSRQSGGAFF.

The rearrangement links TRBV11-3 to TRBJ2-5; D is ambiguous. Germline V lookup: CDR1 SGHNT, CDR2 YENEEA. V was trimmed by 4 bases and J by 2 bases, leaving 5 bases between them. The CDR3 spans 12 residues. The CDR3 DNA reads TGTGCCAGCAGCTCTGGGCAAGAGACCCAGTACTTC. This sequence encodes CASSSGQETQYF.

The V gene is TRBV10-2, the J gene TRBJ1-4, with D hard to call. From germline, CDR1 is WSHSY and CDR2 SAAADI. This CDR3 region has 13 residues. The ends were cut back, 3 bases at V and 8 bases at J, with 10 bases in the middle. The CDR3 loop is CASSEFGNEKLFF. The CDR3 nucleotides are TGCGCCAGCAGTGAATTTGGTAACGAAAAACTGTTTTTT.

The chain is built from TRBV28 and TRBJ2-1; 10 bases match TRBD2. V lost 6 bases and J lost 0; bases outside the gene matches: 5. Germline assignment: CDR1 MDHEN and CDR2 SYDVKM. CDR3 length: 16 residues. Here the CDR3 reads CASRGAGGGSYNEQFF. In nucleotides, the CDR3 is TGTGCCAGCAGGGGAGCGGGAGGGGGCTCCTACAATGAGCAGTTCTTC.

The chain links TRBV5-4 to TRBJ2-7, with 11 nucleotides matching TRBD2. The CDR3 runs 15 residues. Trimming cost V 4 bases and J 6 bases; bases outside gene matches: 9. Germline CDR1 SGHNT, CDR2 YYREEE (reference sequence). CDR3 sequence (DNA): TGTGCCAGCAGCGAAGGGGTAGCGGGAGGGTCCGAGCAGTACTTC. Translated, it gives CASSEGVAGGSEQYF.

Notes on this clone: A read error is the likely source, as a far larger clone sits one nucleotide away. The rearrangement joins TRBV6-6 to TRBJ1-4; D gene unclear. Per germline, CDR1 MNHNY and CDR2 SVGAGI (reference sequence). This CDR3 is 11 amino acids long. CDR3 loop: CASSPNEKPFF. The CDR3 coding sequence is TGTGCCAGCAGTCCGAATGAAAAACCGTTTTTT.

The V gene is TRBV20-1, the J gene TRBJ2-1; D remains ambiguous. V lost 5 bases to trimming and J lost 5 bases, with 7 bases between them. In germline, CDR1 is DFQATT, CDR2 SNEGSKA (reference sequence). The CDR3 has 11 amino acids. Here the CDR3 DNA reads TGCAGTGCTCACGTAGACAATGAGCAGTTCTTC. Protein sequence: CSAHVDNEQFF.

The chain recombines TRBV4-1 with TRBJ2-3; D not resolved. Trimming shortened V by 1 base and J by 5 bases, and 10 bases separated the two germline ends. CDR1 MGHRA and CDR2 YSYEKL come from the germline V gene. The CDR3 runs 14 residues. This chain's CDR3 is CASSQVDPRDTQYF. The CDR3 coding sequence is TGCGCCAGCAGCCAAGTGGACCCGCGAGATACGCAGTATTTT.

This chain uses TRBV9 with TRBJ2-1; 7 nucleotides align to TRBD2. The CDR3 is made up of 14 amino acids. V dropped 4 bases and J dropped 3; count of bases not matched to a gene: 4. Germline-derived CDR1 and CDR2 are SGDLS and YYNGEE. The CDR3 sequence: CASSSGGSYNEQFF. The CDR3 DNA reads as TGTGCCAGCAGCAGTGGCGGGAGCTACAATGAGCAGTTCTTC.